One sample yielded the 27 T cell receptor beta chains listed below, sequenced in a study of cytomegalovirus exposure and HLA in healthy donors. Primers included in the PCR were 60 Vbeta and 13 Jbeta primers. Generated by immunoSEQ multiplex PCR, the TCRdb table keeps only in-frame clones and is missing some. Of about 140,000 clones listed, approximately 72% are singletons. The sample taken for sequencing was PBMCs. The source is a woman aged 60-75 years in good health and CMV-seronegative.

The chain has TRBV7-2 and TRBJ1-4; tentative D call: TRBD1 (6 bases). Germline values: CDR1 SGHTA, CDR2 FQGNSA. The length of the CDR3 is 15 residues. V was shortened by 2 bases and J by 7 bases, with 14 bases between the two germline ends. The CDR3 DNA reads as TGTGCCAGCAGCTTAAGGGTTCAAGGGGGTGAAAAACTGTTTTTT. Its protein product is CASSLRVQGGEKLFF.

The chain combines TRBV7-2 with TRBJ2-1; a possible D gene is TRBD1 (5 bases). Germline V gives CDR1 SGHTA, CDR2 FQGNSA. The length of the CDR3 is 16 residues. V lost 4 bases and J lost 0, with 13 bases in between. CDR3 protein: CASSSPTVSSYNEQFF. CDR3 coding DNA: TGTGCCAGCAGCTCCCCGACAGTTAGCTCCTACAATGAGCAGTTCTTC.

The V and J genes are TRBV5-6 and TRBJ2-7; D may be TRBD2 (6 bases). CDR3 size: 13 residues. CDR1 and CDR2 (germline): SGHDT, YYEEEE. V was clipped by 0 bases and J by 6 bases, with 10 bases between them. For the CDR3, the DNA is TGTGCCAGCAGCTTGGGCGGAGGGGCCGAGCAGTACTTC. Translation: CASSLGGGAEQYF.

This chain connects TRBV9 to TRBJ2-3; D ambiguous. From germline, CDR1 is SGDLS and CDR2 YYNGEE. Trimming removed 3 bases from V and 1 base from J, with 6 bases in between. The CDR3 is 13 amino acids. CDR3 sequence: CASSGVGTDTQYF. As DNA, the CDR3 is TGTGCCAGCAGCGGAGTAGGCACAGATACGCAGTATTTT.

This clone turned up a few times. At one of its ends the junction is not consistent with the germline gene, which may arise from a read error. The chain links TRBV7-9 to TRBJ2-5, with 7 positions matching TRBD1. The CDR3 has 12 residues. Germline V gene data show CDR1 as SEHNR and CDR2 as FQNEAQ (reference sequence). The CDR3, as DNA: TGTTCCAGCAGCGAGGGACAGTGGCCCCAGTACTTC. Protein product: CSSSEGQWPQYF.

This sequence joins TRBV11-3 and TRBJ2-3; unclear D gene. Per germline, CDR1 SGHNT and CDR2 YENEEA. The CDR3 totals 12 residues. The V end lost 3 bases, the J end lost 4 bases, and 5 bases lay between the germline ends. This chain's CDR3 is CASSFNADTQYF. The DNA for the CDR3 is TGTGCCAGCAGCTTTAATGCAGATACGCAGTATTTT.

The chain combines TRBV4-3 with TRBJ2-6; D is unclear. Germline-derived CDR1 and CDR2 are LGHNA and YSLEER. This CDR3 comprises 14 residues. Between the trimmed V and J ends, which lost 0 bases and 4 bases, there was a span of 4 bases. CDR3 sequence: CASSQDFGANVLTF. For the CDR3, the DNA is TGCGCCAGCAGCCAAGACTTCGGGGCCAACGTCCTGACTTTC.

The gene calls are TRBV2 and TRBJ1-5, with D perhaps TRBD1 (6 bases). V lost 7 bases to trimming and J lost 0 bases, with 13 bases between them. Germline V gene data show CDR1 as SNHLY and CDR2 as FYNNEI. There are 15 residues in the CDR3. The CDR3 here is CASIEGGVSNQPQHF. The CDR3 DNA is TGTGCCAGCATCGAGGGGGGGGTTAGCAATCAGCCCCAGCATTTT.

The rearrangement links TRBV19 to TRBJ1-5; possible D gene TRBD1, 6 bases. The V gene's germline CDR1 is LNHDA and CDR2 SQIVND (reference sequence). The CDR3 is made up of 13 amino acids. Trimming stripped 4 bases from V and 7 bases from J, with 11 bases between. CDR3 amino acids: CASSNRVGQPQHF. DNA for the CDR3: TGTGCCAGTAGTAACAGGGTGGGCCAGCCCCAGCATTTT.

The rearrangement links TRBV19 to TRBJ2-5; D possibly corresponds to TRBD1 (5 bases). V was clipped by 3 bases and J by 3 bases, with 8 bases between them. The V gene's germline CDR1 is LNHDA and CDR2 SQIVND (reference sequence). CDR3 length: 13 amino acids. The CDR3 sequence is CASSIGQEETQYF. The CDR3 DNA is TGTGCCAGTAGTATCGGACAAGAAGAGACCCAGTACTTC. Together with reference TRBV19 and TRBJ2-5, the CDR3 gives the full variable domain: DGGITQSPKYLFRKEGQNVTLSCEQNLNHDAMYWYRQDPGQGLRLIYYSQIVNDFQKGDIAEGYSVSREKKESFPLTVTSAQKNPTAFYLCASSIGQEETQYFGPGTRLLVL.

This sequence joins TRBV7-2 and TRBJ2-2; D gene uncertain. With 3 bases removed from V and 6 bases from J, the gap between germline ends came to 8 bases. CDR1 SGHTA and CDR2 FQGNSA come from the germline V gene. CDR3 length: 13 residues. Written as DNA, the CDR3 is TGTGCCAGCAGCTTTTCAGAATCCGGGGAGCTGTTTTTT. This sequence encodes CASSFSESGELFF.

This clone was observed a few times. The V call is TRBV6-5, the J call TRBJ2-3, with 8 positions matching TRBD1. The CDR3 covers 12 residues. V shed 6 bases and J 12 bases; nucleotides not matched to a gene: 8. In germline, CDR1 is MNHEY, CDR2 SVGAGI. The CDR3 nucleotides are TGTGCCAGCAGGAACGGACAGGGTCGCCAGTATTTT. Protein sequence: CASRNGQGRQYF.

The CDR3 DNA reads as TGTGCCAGCAGCGTCGCCTCAGATGGCACAGATACGCAGTATTTT. Residues: CASSVASDGTDTQYF. V is TRBV5-4 and J is TRBJ2-3; D uncertain. Germline V lookup: CDR1 SGHNT, CDR2 YYREEE (reference sequence). The CDR3 sequence is 15 residues long. V was shortened by 4 bases and J by 1 base, with 13 bases between the two germline ends.

The chain couples TRBV28 to TRBJ2-3; tentatively, D is TRBD2 (5 bases). There are 12 residues in the CDR3. Germline CDR1 and CDR2: MDHEN and SYDVKM. V was shortened by 3 bases and J by 7 bases, with 8 bases between the two germline ends. The CDR3 nucleotides read TGTGCCAGCAGTTTCTCGGGATATACGCAGTATTTT. This sequence encodes CASSFSGYTQYF.

The chain has TRBV19 and TRBJ2-7; 9 positions agree with TRBD1. The germline gives CDR1 LNHDA, CDR2 SQIVND (reference sequence). This CDR3 has 14 amino acids. The ends lost 6 bases at V and 1 base at J; junction bases unmatched: 4. The CDR3 loop is CASRPGTGSYEQYF. DNA for the CDR3: TGTGCCAGTAGGCCCGGGACAGGGTCCTACGAGCAGTACTTC.

In this sample, this clone turned up a few times. The CDR3 here is CASSPLSRTGELFF. CDR3 bases: TGTGCCAGCTCACCATTAAGTCGGACCGGGGAGCTGTTTTTT. The chain employs TRBV18 and TRBJ2-2; D unresolved. Germline V lookup: CDR1 KGHSH, CDR2 LQKENI. V was trimmed by 2 bases and J by 5 bases, leaving 9 bases between them. The CDR3 extends over 14 amino acids.

This chain links TRBV9 with TRBJ2-3, with a possible D match to TRBD2 (6 bases). Trimming stripped 3 bases from V and 3 bases from J, with 20 bases between. Looked up from germline, CDR1 is SGDLS and CDR2 is YYNGEE. This CDR3 spans 17 amino acids. CDR3 amino acids: CASSELKAWGTTDTQYF. DNA of the CDR3: TGTGCCAGCAGCGAACTAAAGGCCTGGGGGACTACAGATACGCAGTATTTT.

This clone was observed a few times. The chain couples TRBV5-1 to TRBJ2-7, with 7 bases matching TRBD1. This CDR3 region has 14 residues. V trimming: 2 bases; J trimming: 3 bases; junction bases outside the gene matches: 5. Germline loops: CDR1 SGHRS, CDR2 YFSETQ. CDR3 residues: CASSFRQGNYEQYF. The CDR3 DNA follows: TGCGCCAGCAGCTTTAGACAGGGTAACTACGAGCAGTACTTC.

In its sample, this clone was seen a few times. The V call is TRBV6-5, the J call TRBJ2-5; perhaps TRBD2 as D (6 bases). Trimming removed 6 bases at V and 4 bases at J, with 12 bases between. CDR1 is MNHEY, CDR2 SVGAGI, per germline. The CDR3 has 13 amino acids. The CDR3 coding sequence is TGTGCCAGCAGCCACCCGGGGGTAGAGACCCAGTACTTC. Translation gives CASSHPGVETQYF.

The gene calls are TRBV6-6 and TRBJ2-1; TRBD2 might be the D (5 bases). The germline gives CDR1 MNHNY, CDR2 SVGAGI (reference sequence). V lost 11 bases and J 3 bases, leaving 17 bases between the germline ends. This CDR3 comprises 14 residues. The CDR3 here is CAPLEGIFYNEQFF. In nucleotides, the CDR3 is TGTGCCCCCCTAGAGGGAATCTTCTACAATGAGCAGTTCTTC.

As regards this clone: A junction boundary mismatches the germline segment, possibly from a read error. The chain joins TRBV7-9 to TRBJ1-1, with D perhaps TRBD1 (6 bases). In germline, CDR1 is SEHNR, CDR2 FQNEAQ (reference sequence). This CDR3 has 15 amino acids. The CDR3: CSSSHLGRGNTEAFF. CDR3 bases: TGTTCCAGCAGCCACCTGGGCAGGGGTAACACTGAAGCTTTCTTT.

V usage is TRBV7-9 and J usage is TRBJ2-1; 10 bases align to TRBD2. This CDR3 comprises 17 residues. Trimming took 5 bases from V and 7 from J; bases not matched to a gene: 14. The germline V gene encodes CDR1 SEHNR and CDR2 FQNEAQ (reference sequence). CDR3 in amino acids: CASSPPASGRFKNEQFF. For the CDR3, the DNA is TGTGCCAGCAGCCCCCCCGCTAGCGGGAGATTCAAGAATGAGCAGTTCTTC. Complete variable domain (other parts from reference TRBV7-9 and TRBJ2-1): DTGVSQNPRHKITKRGQNVTFRCDPISEHNRLYWYRQTLGQGPEFLTYFQNEAQLEKSRLLSDRFSAERPKGSFSTLEIQRTEQGDSAMYLCASSPPASGRFKNEQFFGPGTRLTVL.

J is TRBJ1-1 and V is TRBV4-2, with no clear D. Trimming pared 0 bases from V and 1 base from J, leaving 6 bases between. The germline CDR1 and CDR2 sequences are LGHNA and YNFKEQ. The CDR3 is 14 amino acids. CDR3 coding DNA: TGTGCCAGCAGCCAAGAGGCGGGGAACACTGAAGCTTTCTTT. Amino acid sequence: CASSQEAGNTEAFF.

Regarding this clone: The junction differs from germline at one of its ends, possibly a read error. The chain links TRBV6-1 to TRBJ2-4; D possibly corresponds to TRBD1 (5 bases). Germline V gives CDR1 MNHNS, CDR2 SASEGT. The CDR3 consists of 14 residues. CDR3 residues: CASSDSRAINIQYF. The CDR3, as DNA: TGTGCCAGCAGTGATAGCAGGGCCATAAACATTCAGTACTTC.

V usage is TRBV21-1 and J usage is TRBJ1-5; the D call in the table, TRBD1, was not verified against the DNA. TRBV21-1 counts as a pseudogene. This CDR3 region has 14 residues. CDR3 sequence (DNA): TGTGCCAACCCCAGGACAGGGGGTGATCAGCCCCAGCATTTT. Its translation: CANPRTGGDQPQHF.

This clone was detected only a few times. The rearrangement uses TRBV28 and TRBJ1-5; 8 bases match TRBD1. This CDR3 is built from 10 residues. J lost 15 bases, V lost 6 bases, and 4 bases had no gene match. The germline V gene encodes CDR1 MDHEN and CDR2 SYDVKM. The CDR3: CASRDREMHF. The CDR3 DNA reads TGTGCCAGCAGGGACAGGGAAATGCATTTT. Looking up the rest from reference TRBV28 and TRBJ1-5 gives the full variable domain: DVKVTQSSRYLVKRTGEKVFLECVQDMDHENMFWYRQDPGLGLRLIYFSYDVKMKEKGDIPEGYSVSREKKERFSLILESASTNQTSMYLCASRDREMHFGDGTRLSIL.

The rearrangement links TRBV5-6 to TRBJ1-1; D gene ambiguous. Trimming removed 0 bases from V and 1 base from J, with 10 bases in between. Germline V lookup: CDR1 SGHDT, CDR2 YYEEEE. This CDR3 has 15 residues. The CDR3 DNA sequence: TGTGCCAGCAGCTTGGCCCCGGGAAGGAACACTGAAGCTTTCTTT. Translated, it gives CASSLAPGRNTEAFF.